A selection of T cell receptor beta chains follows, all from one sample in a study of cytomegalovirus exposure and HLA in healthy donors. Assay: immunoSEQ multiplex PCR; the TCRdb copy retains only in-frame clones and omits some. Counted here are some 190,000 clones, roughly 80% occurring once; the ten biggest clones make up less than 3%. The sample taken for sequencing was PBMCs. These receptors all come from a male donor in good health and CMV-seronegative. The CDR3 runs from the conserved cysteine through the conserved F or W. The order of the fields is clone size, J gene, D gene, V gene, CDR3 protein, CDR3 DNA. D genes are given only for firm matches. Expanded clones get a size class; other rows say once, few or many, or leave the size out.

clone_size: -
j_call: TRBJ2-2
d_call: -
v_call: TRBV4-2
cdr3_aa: CASSQEWRGRGGELFF
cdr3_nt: TGTGCCAGCAGCCAAGAATGGAGGGGGCGCGGCGGGGAGCTGTTTTTT

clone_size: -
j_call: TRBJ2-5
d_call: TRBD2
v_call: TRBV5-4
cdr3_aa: CASSLVSGGALETQYF
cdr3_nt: TGTGCCAGCAGCTTGGTTAGCGGGGGGGCCCTAGAGACCCAGTACTTC

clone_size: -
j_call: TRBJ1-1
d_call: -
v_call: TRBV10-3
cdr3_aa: CAITPGRETEAFF
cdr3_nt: TGTGCCATCACTCCGGGACGGGAGACTGAAGCTTTCTTT

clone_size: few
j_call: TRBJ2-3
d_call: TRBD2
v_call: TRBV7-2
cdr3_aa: CASSFAGVSSDTQYF
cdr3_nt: TGTGCCAGCAGCTTCGCGGGGGTGAGCTCAGATACGCAGTATTTT

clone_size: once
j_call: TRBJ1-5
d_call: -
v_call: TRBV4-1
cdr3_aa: CASSRRTESSNQPQHF
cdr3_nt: TGCGCCAGCAGCCGTAGGACAGAAAGTAGCAATCAGCCCCAGCATTTT

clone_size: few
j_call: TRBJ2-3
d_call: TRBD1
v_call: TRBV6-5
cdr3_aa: CASSPRTGGNTQYF
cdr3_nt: TGTGCCAGCAGTCCCCGGACAGGGGGAAATACGCAGTATTTT

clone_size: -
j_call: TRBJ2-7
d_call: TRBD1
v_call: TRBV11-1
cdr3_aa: CASSPLDRGGYEQYF
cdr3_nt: TGTGCCAGCAGCCCTCTTGACAGGGGAGGCTACGAGCAGTACTTC

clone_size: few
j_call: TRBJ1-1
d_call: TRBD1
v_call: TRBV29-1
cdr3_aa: CSVEAGTGVTEAFF
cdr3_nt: TGCAGCGTTGAAGCAGGGACAGGGGTCACTGAAGCTTTCTTT

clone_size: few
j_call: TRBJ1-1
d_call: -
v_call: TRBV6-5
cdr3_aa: CASSALRVDTEAFF
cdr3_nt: TGTGCCAGCAGTGCGCTCAGGGTTGACACTGAAGCTTTCTTT

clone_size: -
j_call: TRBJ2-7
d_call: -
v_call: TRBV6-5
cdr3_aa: CASSGGRDRLYEQYF
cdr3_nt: TGTGCCAGCAGTGGAGGGCGGGACAGACTATACGAGCAGTACTTC